This T cell receptor beta chain was recorded in a study of cytomegalovirus exposure and HLA in healthy donors. Study information: The same platform as the approximately 640 first-cohort repertoires was used for the 120 validation repertoires, a later analysis reported. Study-wide points: It was around 160 TCR beta chains that were listed as cytomegalovirus-associated. Later, an analysis found that TCR clusters from the first cohort tended to co-occur in the roughly 110 validation repertoires. According to reports, the classifier identified cytomegalovirus status with high specificity and sensitivity.

The assay was immunoSEQ multiplex PCR, and TCRdb's table has in-frame clones only and misses some. The table lists about 160,000 clones, 70% to 90% of them singletons. Remarks on this clone: Its antigen is currently unknown.

Looked up from germline, CDR1 is SGHTA and CDR2 is FQGNSA. V was trimmed by 1 base and J by 5 bases, leaving 15 bases between them. The CDR3 extends over 15 amino acids. The chain has TRBV7-2 and TRBJ2-7; D is possibly TRBD2 (6 bases). The sequenced material came from PBMCs. This TCR came from a man aged 30-40 years in good health and CMV-seropositive. CDR3 sequence: CASSLDFGGRNEQYF. The CDR3 nucleotides are TGTGCCAGCAGCTTAGATTTCGGGGGAAGGAACGAGCAGTACTTC.